The 23 T cell receptor beta chains presented below share a single source sample, sequenced in a study of CD8+ T cells in alopecia areata. cDNA serving as the sequencing template came from extracted, reverse transcribed RNA. The data were produced by immunoSEQ multiplex PCR, yet TCRdb's version contains in-frame clones alone and is incomplete. This record lists 200,000 to 300,000 clones, none seen once only, and the top ten clones contain more than 0.95%. Cell sorting was performed on pooled cutaneous lymph node cells with CD4, CD8alpha, NKG2D, NKG2ACE and other markers. Sequenced: CD4+ T cells sorted from a lymph node. These receptors were obtained from a C3H/HeJ mouse with alopecia areata. MHC haplotype: H2-k.

This clone has only a few counts. Gene names and germline match the mouse. The read gets to within 4 residues of the CDR3 end, and the germline J gene fills in the rest. The chain is built from TRBV13-1 and TRBJ2-2; no clear D. The CDR3 is 15 residues long. Germline V CDR1 and CDR2: NSHNY, SYGAGN. The V end lost 0 bases, the J end lost 1 base, and 7 bases lay between the germline ends. The covered CDR3 bases are TGTGCCAGCAGTGATGCCTACAGAAACACCGGG. Protein: CASSDAYRNTG. The entire CDR3 reads CASSDAYRNTGQLYF.

A remark on this clone: Mouse germline and gene names are used. The observed sequence ends 4 residues before the CDR3 terminus, with the missing tail filled in from the germline J gene. The V call is TRBV5, the J call TRBJ2-7, with D perhaps matching TRBD1 (6 bases). From germline, CDR1 is LGHNA and CDR2 YNLKQL (reference sequence). The V and J ends lost 0 bases and 3 bases respectively, with 12 bases between them. There are 15 residues in the CDR3. CDR3 amino acids: CASSQESQGNYEQYF. The DNA read from the CDR3 is TGTGCCAGCAGCCAAGAGAGCCAGGGGAACTAT.

This clone was observed a handful of times. Germline and genes here are mouse. The sequenced fragment ends 4 residues before the CDR3 boundary, so the rest is inferred from the germline J gene. Other nucleotide sequences from this sample produce the same CDR3. The chain carries TRBV19 and TRBJ2-7, with 11 bases that match TRBD2. From germline, CDR1 is FNHDT and CDR2 SITEND (reference sequence). The CDR3 extends over 15 amino acids. The chain's CDR3 is CASSIRDWGSYEQYF. The CDR3 bases that were read are TGTGCCAGCAGTATAAGGGACTGGGGGTCGTAT.

For this clone: These gene names are mouse names. The CDR3 is cut off 4 residues early in the read; its end comes from the germline J gene. This sequence joins TRBV13-3 and TRBJ1-2; tentative D call: TRBD1 (5 bases). The CDR3 has 13 residues. Germline CDR1 reads NNHDY; CDR2 reads SYVADS. The part of the CDR3 DNA that was read is TGTGCCAGCAGAGAACTGGGGGGGAGC. Its translation: CASRELGGS. In full, the CDR3 is CASRELGGSDYTF.

Worth noting for this clone: Gene names and germline refer to mouse. The sequenced fragment ends 4 residues before the CDR3 boundary, so the rest is inferred from the germline J gene. The chain joins TRBV19 to TRBJ1-2; 10 nucleotides match TRBD1. From germline, CDR1 is FNHDT and CDR2 SITEND (reference sequence). This CDR3 is 15 amino acids long. The V segment lost 5 bases and the J segment 2 bases; nucleotides outside the gene matches: 6. The DNA read from the CDR3 is TGTGCCAGCAGCCCAGACAGGGGGCCTAACTCC. It yields the protein CASSPDRGPNS. The entire CDR3 is CASSPDRGPNSDYTF. Together with reference TRBV19 and TRBJ1-2, the CDR3 gives the full variable domain: GGIITQTPKFLIGQEGQKLTLKCQQNFNHDTMYWYRQDSGKGLRLIYYSITENDLQKGDLSEGYDASREKKSSFSLTVTSAQKNEMAVFLCASSPDRGPNSDYTFGSGTRLLVI.

This clone was detected ten times or more. All gene names here are mouse names. The CDR3 DNA, read in part, is TGTGCCAGCAGTGGGGGGGCCTATGCT. Translation gives CASSGGAYA. The whole CDR3 region reads CASSGGAYAEQFF. The rearrangement links TRBV13-1 to TRBJ2-1, with a tentative D call TRBD2 (7 bases). The DNA ends 4 residues before the CDR3 does, and the rest of the CDR3 is filled in from the germline J gene. V was shortened by 3 bases and J by 3 bases, with 7 bases between the two germline ends. Germline lookup yields CDR1 NSHNY and CDR2 SYGAGN. The CDR3 is made up of 13 amino acids.

This clone was observed a few times. Gene names and germline refer to mouse. The CDR3 DNA, read in part, is TGTGCCAGCGGTGATGCAGGGGTGAGGAACTCC. As protein: CASGDAGVRNS. The entire CDR3 protein reads CASGDAGVRNSDYTF. The rearrangement uses TRBV13-2 and TRBJ1-2; possible D gene TRBD1, 6 bases. The read halts 4 residues ahead of the CDR3 end, with the missing end drawn from the germline J gene. V dropped 0 bases and J dropped 2 bases, with 11 bases sitting between them. Germline loops: CDR1 NNHNN, CDR2 SYGAGS (reference sequence). This CDR3 is 15 amino acids long.

Of note for this clone: The genes are named according to mouse. With the read ending 4 residues before the CDR3 end, the germline J gene is used to fill in that end. The sample contains more than one DNA sequence encoding this CDR3. The chain combines TRBV13-1 with TRBJ1-1; D is unresolved. This CDR3 comprises 13 residues. Germline CDR1 is NSHNY and CDR2 is SYGAGN. Between the trimmed V and J ends, which lost 3 bases and 1 base, there was a span of 7 bases. The CDR3 region is CASSGDKNTEVFF. The covered CDR3 bases are TGTGCCAGCAGTGGTGACAAAAACACA.

This clone was observed a handful of times. The gene symbols are mouse symbols. With the read ending 4 residues before the CDR3 end, the germline J gene is used to fill in that end. The J gene is TRBJ2-7, the V gene TRBV5, with TRBD2 identical over 9 bases. The germline V gene has CDR1 LGHNA and CDR2 YNLKQL (reference sequence). The CDR3 runs 15 residues. J lost 2 bases, V lost 7 bases, and 9 bases had no gene match. The CDR3 loop is CASTLSTGGPYEQYF. The DNA read from the CDR3 is TGTGCCAGCACCCTCTCGACTGGGGGCCCCTAT.

In this sample, this clone turned up a few times. The gene names given are mouse names. The read falls 3 residues short of the CDR3 end, and the missing part is taken from the germline J gene. Other DNA sequences in the sample encode the same CDR3. V gene TRBV13-1 combines with J gene TRBJ1-6, with D maybe TRBD1 (5 bases). TRBJ1-6 belongs to the ORF category, with a function that is uncertain. The CDR3 is 15 residues long. V was cut by 0 bases and J by 5 bases, with 9 bases left in between. Germline CDR1 NSHNY, CDR2 SYGAGN. CDR3 loop: CASSDGGQNNSPLYF. Incomplete CDR3 DNA: TGTGCCAGCAGTGATGGCGGACAAAATAATTCGCCC.

In regard to this clone: Genes and germline come from the mouse. The read ends 4 residues early relative to the CDR3; the germline J gene fills the gap. Other DNA variants within this sample encode the same CDR3. J is TRBJ2-2 and V is TRBV13-2; the match to TRBD2 covers 9 bases. With 1 base clipped from V and 2 bases from J, the junction kept 0 bases outside the gene matches. Germline V lookup: CDR1 NNHNN, CDR2 SYGAGS (reference sequence). CDR3 size: 15 residues. The covered CDR3 bases are TGTGCCAGCGGTGATCTGGGGGGGAACACCGGG. Translated: CASGDLGGNTG. The whole CDR3 sequence reads CASGDLGGNTGQLYF.

This clone was detected only a few times. Gene names denote mouse genes. The DNA ends 4 residues before the CDR3 does, and the rest of the CDR3 is filled in from the germline J gene. This chain joins TRBV13-1 and TRBJ1-1; 9 bases line up with TRBD1. Germline CDR1 is NSHNY and CDR2 is SYGAGN. The CDR3 consists of 15 residues. Incomplete CDR3 DNA: TGTGCCAGCAGTGATGCAACCGGGACAGGGACA. It specifies CASSDATGTGT. The entire CDR3 is CASSDATGTGTEVFF.

This clone was detected only a few times. The germline and genes are mouse ones. Other DNA sequences of this sample code for an identical CDR3. The sequenced CDR3 bases are TGTGCCAGCAGCCAAAGGGGGGGGCAAGAC. It yields the protein CASSQRGGQD. The whole CDR3 protein reads CASSQRGGQDTQYF. The gene calls are TRBV5 and TRBJ2-5; possibly TRBD2 for D (7 bases). The read ends 4 residues early relative to the CDR3; the germline J gene fills the gap. The germline V and J ends were trimmed by 2 bases and 3 bases, with 9 bases remaining between them. Germline V lookup: CDR1 LGHNA, CDR2 YNLKQL (reference sequence). CDR3 length: 14 residues.

As to this clone: The gene names here belong to mouse. The CDR3 end is not reached by the read, which stops 3 residues before it; the germline J gene fills it in. The sample has other DNA sequences that encode this CDR3 too. The J gene is TRBJ1-6, the V gene TRBV1; maybe TRBD1 (6 bases). TRBJ1-6 belongs to the ORF category, with a function that is uncertain. The V gene lost 0 bases and the J gene lost 4 bases, with 7 bases spanning the gap. Germline CDR1 and CDR2: NSQYPW and LRSPGD (reference sequence). This CDR3 is 15 amino acids long. Incomplete CDR3 DNA: TGCACCTGCAGTGCAGAGGACAGATATAATTCGCCC. This translates into CTCSAEDRYNSP. The complete CDR3 sequence is CTCSAEDRYNSPLYF.

With respect to this clone: The listed genes are named as in mouse. Read coverage stops 4 residues before the CDR3 terminus; the germline J gene supplies the remainder. This chain connects TRBV1 to TRBJ2-4, with 10 bases matching TRBD2. From germline, CDR1 is NSQYPW and CDR2 LRSPGD (reference sequence). The CDR3 has 17 residues. V shed 0 bases and J 0 bases; nucleotides not matched to a gene: 3. CDR3 bases read: TGCACCTGCAGTGCAGATAGGACTGGGGGTAGTCAAAAC. Protein sequence: CTCSADRTGGSQN. The full CDR3 reads CTCSADRTGGSQNTLYF.

As for this clone: Mouse gene names and germline throughout. Coverage ceases 4 residues before the CDR3 finishes, and the germline J gene fills in the end. The rearrangement uses TRBV13-1 and TRBJ2-5; 10 positions agree with TRBD2. V gave up 0 bases and J gave up 3 bases; unmatched junction bases: 1. The germline gives CDR1 NSHNY, CDR2 SYGAGN. CDR3 size: 15 residues. The sequenced part of the CDR3 DNA is TGTGCCAGCAGTGATGCGGGACTGGGGCAAGAC. It is translated as CASSDAGLGQD. The CDR3, in full, reads CASSDAGLGQDTQYF.

This clone was detected a few times. Gene names and germline refer to mouse. The read comes to an end 4 residues before the CDR3 does, leaving the germline J gene to fill in the end. This rearrangement joins TRBV19 to TRBJ2-1; tentative D call: TRBD2 (6 bases). Germline V gene sequence: CDR1 FNHDT, CDR2 SITEND (reference sequence). Trimming shortened V by 5 bases and J by 3 bases, and 9 bases separated the two germline ends. The CDR3 is made up of 13 amino acids. Here the CDR3 reads CASRSGVYAEQFF. The covered CDR3 bases are TGTGCCAGCAGATCTGGGGTCTATGCT. The variable domain in full, with the rest retrieved from reference TRBV19 and TRBJ2-1, is GGIITQTPKFLIGQEGQKLTLKCQQNFNHDTMYWYRQDSGKGLRLIYYSITENDLQKGDLSEGYDASREKKSSFSLTVTSAQKNEMAVFLCASRSGVYAEQFFGPGTRLTVL.

With regard to this clone: All gene names here are mouse names. Read coverage stops 4 residues before the CDR3 terminus; the germline J gene supplies the remainder. The J gene is TRBJ2-3, the V gene TRBV5, with TRBD1 matching over 7 bases. Trimming removed 0 bases from V and 1 base from J; junction bases left unmatched: 4. Per germline, CDR1 LGHNA and CDR2 YNLKQL (reference sequence). The CDR3 runs to 16 residues. Partial CDR3 DNA: TGTGCCAGCAGCCAAGAAGACAGGGCTGGTGCAGAA. Translating it yields CASSQEDRAGAE. The full CDR3 is CASSQEDRAGAETLYF.

This clone has a handful of counts. Mouse gene names and germline throughout. The read is 4 residues too short to cover the CDR3 end, so that end is filled in from the germline J gene. The rearrangement links TRBV1 to TRBJ2-1, with 9 nucleotides matching TRBD1. CDR3 length: 15 residues. In germline, CDR1 is NSQYPW, CDR2 LRSPGD (reference sequence). The sequenced CDR3 bases are TGCACCTGCAGTGCAGAAGGGACAGGGTGGGCT. It encodes CTCSAEGTGWA. The CDR3, in full, reads CTCSAEGTGWAEQFF.

As regards this clone: Gene labels here are mouse ones. From the germline J gene comes the end of the CDR3, since the read stops 4 residues before it. The chain is built from TRBV5 and TRBJ2-3; 8 positions agree with TRBD2. After removal of 2 bases from V and 1 base from J, the junction contained 2 bases not matched to a gene. The CDR3 consists of 15 residues. CDR1 LGHNA and CDR2 YNLKQL come from the germline V gene (reference sequence). The CDR3 bases that were read are TGTGCCAGCAGCCAAAAGGGACTGGGTGCAGAA. This sequence encodes CASSQKGLGAE. The whole CDR3 sequence reads CASSQKGLGAETLYF.

The table lists this clone with a few counts. All gene names here are mouse names. The CDR3 end lies 4 residues beyond the end of the read and is filled in from the germline J gene. Other nucleotide sequences from this sample produce the same CDR3. The chain is built from TRBV13-1 and TRBJ2-3, with TRBD2 matching over 8 bases. Looked up from germline, CDR1 is NSHNY and CDR2 is SYGAGN. The trim removed 1 base at V and 0 bases at J, leaving 4 bases unmatched. The CDR3 is made up of 16 amino acids. The sequenced part of the CDR3 DNA is TGTGCCAGCAGTGATTGGGGGGGGGCTAGTGCAGAA. It specifies CASSDWGGASAE. In full, the CDR3 reads CASSDWGGASAETLYF.

This clone was counted a few times. Mouse germline and gene names are used. The read gets to within 4 residues of the CDR3 end, and the germline J gene fills in the rest. The J gene is TRBJ1-2, the V gene TRBV17, with 11 bases identical to TRBD1. This CDR3 is built from 15 residues. Germline V CDR1 and CDR2: MNHDT, YYDKIL. Trimming took 2 bases from V and 2 from J; bases not matched to a gene: 1. The CDR3 bases that were read are TGTGCTAGCAGTAGAAGGGACAGGGGGAACTCC. It translates to CASSRRDRGNS. From start to end, the CDR3 is CASSRRDRGNSDYTF. Drawing the rest from reference TRBV17 and TRBJ1-2, the complete variable domain is DTTVKQNPRYKLARVGKPVNLICSQTMNHDTMYWYQKKPNQAPKLLLFYYDKILNREADTFEKFQSSRPNNSFCSLYIGSAGLEYSAMYLCASSRRDRGNSDYTFGSGTRLLVI.

In regard to this clone: Gene names follow the mouse nomenclature. The read is 4 residues too short to cover the CDR3 end, so that end is filled in from the germline J gene. The gene calls are TRBV31 and TRBJ1-2; D possibly corresponds to TRBD1 (6 bases). The CDR3 totals 15 residues. Germline V CDR1 and CDR2: GKSSPN, SITVG. V was trimmed by 0 bases and J by 3 bases, leaving 14 bases between them. CDR3 protein: CAWSLRGSWDSDYTF. The CDR3 DNA, read in part, is TGTGCCTGGAGTCTAAGGGGGAGTTGGGACTCC.